Detailed here is one TCR beta chain. Its specificity is unknown. The data originate from a study of blood T cells in healthy people across ages. This CDR3 has 15 amino acids. The J segment lost 5 bases and the V segment lost 3 bases, leaving 9 bases of the junction unmatched. CDR1 and CDR2 from the germline V gene are SEHNR and FQNEAQ (reference sequence). Study-level findings and limits: CMV status of donors was not determined, possibly confounding expanded clonotype changes.

Alongside a J-beta primer mix, a sample-barcoded 5' primer served in a second PCR lasting about 7 to 12 cycles. MiXCR, applied by TCRdb to the 5' RACE reads, yields one record per CDR3 protein. Of 1.5 million to 1.8 million distinct CDR3 sequences in the sample, 42% were seen once. The chain combines TRBV7-9 with TRBJ1-2, with 7 nucleotides matching TRBD1. This clonotype was sampled from a woman aged 18-30 years in good health. Specimen: blood. The CDR3 DNA sequence: TGTGCCAGCAGCTTGCCTCGGGACAGAGTATATGGCTACACCTTC. It specifies CASSLPRDRVYGYTF.